The 18 T cell receptor beta chains below come from one sample, sequenced in a study of blood T cell repertoires in COVID-19. Libraries were prepared by immunoSEQ multiplex PCR; TCRdb keeps only in-frame clonotypes and omits some of them. The table shows about 500,000 clones, with roughly 89% occurring only once. Input material: peripheral blood. Receptor source: a man aged 18-30 years with COVID-19, enrolled during active disease.

This chain uses TRBV2 with TRBJ2-1; TRBD2 matches at 7 bases. This CDR3 contains 15 residues. CDR1 is SNHLY and CDR2 is FYNNEI in the germline V gene. Trimming took 9 bases from V and 4 from J; bases not matched to a gene: 12. This CDR3 is CASRRGLVSYNEQFF. The CDR3 bases are TGTGCCAGTAGGAGAGGACTAGTCTCGTACAATGAGCAGTTCTTC.

V gene TRBV5-1 combines with J gene TRBJ2-1; TRBD2 might be the D (5 bases). This CDR3 is built from 14 residues. With 6 bases removed from V and 2 bases from J, the gap between germline ends came to 12 bases. Germline assignment: CDR1 SGHRS and CDR2 YFSETQ. CDR3 loop: CASTREQPYNEQFF. Here the CDR3 DNA reads TGCGCCAGCACCCGGGAACAACCCTACAATGAGCAGTTCTTC.

The chain has TRBV2 and TRBJ2-1; TRBD1 aligns across 8 bases. This CDR3 has 15 residues. Germline values: CDR1 SNHLY, CDR2 FYNNEI. Germline trimming cut 6 bases from V and 4 bases from J; bases unmatched to any gene: 8. CDR3 protein: CASRIQGGKYNEQFF. In DNA form, the CDR3 reads TGTGCCAGCAGGATACAGGGGGGAAAGTACAATGAGCAGTTCTTC.

Turning to this clone: Other DNA sequences in the sample encode the same CDR3. This chain connects TRBV7-9 to TRBJ2-1; the D gene is possibly TRBD1 (5 bases). This CDR3 comprises 14 residues. V was clipped by 6 bases and J by 1 base, with 10 bases between them. Germline values: CDR1 SEHNR, CDR2 FQNEAQ (reference sequence). The CDR3, as DNA: TGTGCCAGCAGTAGGGGCTCTTCCTACAATGAGCAGTTCTTC. Residues: CASSRGSSYNEQFF. The variable domain in full, with the rest retrieved from reference TRBV7-9 and TRBJ2-1, is DTGVSQNPRHKITKRGQNVTFRCDPISEHNRLYWYRQTLGQGPEFLTYFQNEAQLEKSRLLSDRFSAERPKGSFSTLEIQRTEQGDSAMYLCASSRGSSYNEQFFGPGTRLTVL.

As DNA, the CDR3 is TGTGCCATCAGCGTCGCTAGAAACACAGATACGCAGTATTTT. Protein sequence: CAISVARNTDTQYF. The chain recombines TRBV10-3 with TRBJ2-3, with D unresolved. Germline loops: CDR1 ENHRY, CDR2 SYGVKD. V was shortened by 6 bases and J by 2 bases, with 12 bases between the two germline ends. The CDR3 runs to 14 residues.

V gene TRBV6-5 combines with J gene TRBJ1-3; the match to TRBD1 covers 7 bases. The germline V gene encodes CDR1 MNHEY and CDR2 SVGAGI. V was pared by 8 bases and J by 0 bases, with 7 bases of the junction left unmatched. This CDR3 has 15 amino acids. The CDR3 protein is CASVGQRYSGNTIYF. Here the CDR3 DNA reads TGTGCCAGCGTGGGACAGCGATACTCTGGAAACACCATATATTTT.

This chain joins TRBV6-5 and TRBJ2-7; D perhaps matches TRBD1 (6 bases). In germline, CDR1 is MNHEY, CDR2 SVGAGI. This CDR3 contains 15 residues. Trimming shortened V by 5 bases and J by 2 bases, and 16 bases separated the two germline ends. The CDR3 reads CASSRGSAAPYEQYF. In DNA, the CDR3 is TGTGCCAGCAGTAGGGGGTCGGCAGCCCCCTACGAGCAGTACTTC.

The chain uses TRBV6-5 and TRBJ1-2, with D unresolved. Germline CDR1 and CDR2: MNHEY and SVGAGI. This CDR3 is 14 amino acids long. Trimming took 4 bases from V and 6 from J, leaving 15 bases between them. CDR3 region: CASSWSPAGNGYTF. CDR3 nucleotides: TGTGCCAGCAGTTGGTCTCCCGCGGGAAATGGCTACACCTTC.

The J gene is TRBJ2-1, the V gene TRBV19; possible D gene TRBD1, 5 bases. Germline lookup yields CDR1 LNHDA and CDR2 SQIVND (reference sequence). This CDR3 is 15 amino acids long. Trimming pared 3 bases from V and 3 bases from J, leaving 12 bases between. CDR3 sequence (DNA): TGTGCCAGTAGTATTTCAGGGTTTGACTACAATGAGCAGTTCTTC. Protein sequence: CASSISGFDYNEQFF. The entire variable domain, with the rest obtained from reference TRBV19 and TRBJ2-1, is as follows: DGGITQSPKYLFRKEGQNVTLSCEQNLNHDAMYWYRQDPGQGLRLIYYSQIVNDFQKGDIAEGYSVSREKKESFPLTVTSAQKNPTAFYLCASSISGFDYNEQFFGPGTRLTVL.

The rearrangement links TRBV5-1 to TRBJ2-1; D gene unclear. This CDR3 has 13 residues. Germline V lookup: CDR1 SGHRS, CDR2 YFSETQ. V shed 7 bases and J shed 5 bases, with 13 bases lying between them. The CDR3 is CASPLRRDNEQFF. As DNA, the CDR3 is TGCGCCAGCCCATTGCGGAGAGACAATGAGCAGTTCTTC.

The rearrangement joins TRBV19 to TRBJ2-2, with TRBD1 matching over 7 bases. This CDR3 is built from 14 residues. The V gene's germline CDR1 is LNHDA and CDR2 SQIVND (reference sequence). With 3 bases clipped from V and 7 bases from J, the junction kept 5 bases outside the gene matches. The CDR3 nucleotides read TGTGCCAGTAGTATCCAGGGGGTTAGCGGGGAGCTGTTTTTT. Translated, it gives CASSIQGVSGELFF.

The rearrangement links TRBV6-5 to TRBJ2-1, with D tentatively TRBD2 (6 bases). Trimming took 2 bases from V and 3 from J, leaving 8 bases between them. This CDR3 is 14 amino acids long. Per germline, CDR1 MNHEY and CDR2 SVGAGI. The CDR3 sequence is CASSYGGYYNEQFF. DNA for the CDR3: TGTGCCAGCAGTTACGGGGGGTACTACAATGAGCAGTTCTTC.

The chain has TRBV19 and TRBJ2-7, with TRBD1 identical over 7 bases. Looked up from germline, CDR1 is LNHDA and CDR2 is SQIVND (reference sequence). Trimming removed 5 bases from V and 5 bases from J; junction bases left unmatched: 9. The CDR3 runs 14 residues. The CDR3 DNA is TGTGCCAGTAGTTCGACAGGGCTAATCCACGAGCAGTACTTC. Residues: CASSSTGLIHEQYF.

The J gene is TRBJ1-4, the V gene TRBV5-1, with 8 bases identical to TRBD1. The CDR3 loop spans 15 amino acids. Per germline, CDR1 SGHRS and CDR2 YFSETQ. With 0 bases clipped from V and 6 bases from J, the junction kept 4 bases outside the gene matches. CDR3: CASSLDRGDYEKLFF. The CDR3 DNA reads as TGCGCCAGCAGCTTGGACAGGGGGGATTATGAAAAACTGTTTTTT.

The chain carries TRBV7-8 and TRBJ2-1, with D maybe TRBD1 (7 bases). The germline V gene has CDR1 SGHVS and CDR2 FQNEAQ. Trimming removed 0 bases from V and 9 bases from J, with 9 bases in between. This CDR3 comprises 13 residues. The CDR3 region has the DNA TGTGCCAGCAGCTTAGCCAGGGGGGTTGAGCAGTTCTTC. Translated: CASSLARGVEQFF.

The chain employs TRBV4-1 and TRBJ2-2, with a possible D match to TRBD2 (7 bases). V gave up 4 bases and J gave up 5 bases, with 20 bases separating them. Germline V gives CDR1 MGHRA, CDR2 YSYEKL. The CDR3 runs to 17 residues. In DNA form, the CDR3 reads TGCGCCAGCAGCCGACTTCTCGGGGGGCCGGTGACCGGGGAGCTGTTTTTT. It encodes CASSRLLGGPVTGELFF.

The rearrangement links TRBV11-2 to TRBJ1-3; D unresolved. V was pared by 2 bases and J by 4 bases, with 15 bases between. The CDR3 sequence is 16 residues long. Per germline, CDR1 SGHAT and CDR2 FQNNGV. CDR3 sequence: CASSLHFRRTGNTIYF. CDR3 coding DNA: TGTGCCAGCAGCTTACATTTCCGGAGAACCGGAAACACCATATATTTT. The variable domain in full, with the rest retrieved from reference TRBV11-2 and TRBJ1-3, is EAGVAQSPRYKIIEKRQSVAFWCNPISGHATLYWYQQILGQGPKLLIQFQNNGVVDDSQLPKDRFSAERLKGVDSTLKIQPAKLEDSAVYLCASSLHFRRTGNTIYFGEGSWLTVV.

This chain connects TRBV3-1 (or the pseudogene TRBV3-2) to TRBJ2-2; tentative D call: TRBD1 (6 bases). Germline V gene sequence: CDR1 LGHDT, CDR2 YNNKEL (reference sequence). V lost 0 bases and J lost 2, with 10 bases in between. The CDR3 extends over 16 amino acids. The CDR3 sequence is CASSQEGGRNTGELFF. In DNA, the CDR3 is TGTGCCAGCAGCCAAGAAGGGGGTCGAAACACCGGGGAGCTGTTTTTT.